This TCR beta chain was recorded in a study of human T cells and chemical hapten exposure. Study details: Patch tests applied 0.01% DPC to the upper back and were scored after 6 days.

General study points: Significantly more large CDR3 similarity clusters were formed by expanded TCRs than by controls. No alteration of TCRs above 1 in 1000 frequency was seen with DPC sensitization. Positively correlated with patch test score were the counts of PT1 expanded TCRs.

Time point reported: patch test 3, about 24 weeks after DPC sensitization. The sample's treatment: therapeutic diphenylcyclopropenone sensitization with weekly scalp DPC. Comments on this clonotype: Its cognate antigen is unknown.

The CDR3 sequence is 12 residues long. Germline V lookup: CDR1 SGHNT, CDR2 YYREEE (reference sequence). V was pared by 4 bases and J by 6 bases, with 8 bases between. TCRdb called the RACE reads again in MiXCR, with one record for every CDR3 protein. In the table there are about 170,000 distinct CDR3 sequences, about 30% of which are singletons. The material sequenced was whole blood, taken in connection with sensitization to the hapten diphenylcyclopropenone (DPC). This receptor was obtained from a woman aged 18-30 years with alopecia areata. Some clones in this sample may be carry-over from other donors' samples. The rearrangement links TRBV5-4 to TRBJ2-1; D is uncertain. The CDR3 nucleotides are TGTGCCAGCAGCCAGACTGGCAATGAGCAGTTCTTC. It yields the protein CASSQTGNEQFF.